This TCR beta chain was profiled in a study of shared clonotypes between healthy human individuals. Sequenced by immunoSEQ multiplex PCR; TCRdb stores in-frame clones only, minus some. This repertoire shows about 1.5 million clones, 95% to 99% found once; its top ten account for 0.4% to 0.45%. This CDR3 contains 17 residues. J gave up 6 bases and V 0 bases, and 9 bases lay outside the gene matches. The V gene's germline CDR1 is SGHDT and CDR2 YYEEEE. The sequence was collected from a man aged 25-45 years in good health. What was sequenced was naive CD4+ T cells sorted from blood. Subset: CD45RA+ positively selected. The chain uses TRBV5-6 and TRBJ2-5; 12 nucleotides line up with TRBD1. The CDR3 here is CASSLVSGQGARKTQYF. Written as DNA, the CDR3 is TGTGCCAGCAGCTTGGTTTCGGGACAGGGGGCAAGAAAGACCCAGTACTTC.